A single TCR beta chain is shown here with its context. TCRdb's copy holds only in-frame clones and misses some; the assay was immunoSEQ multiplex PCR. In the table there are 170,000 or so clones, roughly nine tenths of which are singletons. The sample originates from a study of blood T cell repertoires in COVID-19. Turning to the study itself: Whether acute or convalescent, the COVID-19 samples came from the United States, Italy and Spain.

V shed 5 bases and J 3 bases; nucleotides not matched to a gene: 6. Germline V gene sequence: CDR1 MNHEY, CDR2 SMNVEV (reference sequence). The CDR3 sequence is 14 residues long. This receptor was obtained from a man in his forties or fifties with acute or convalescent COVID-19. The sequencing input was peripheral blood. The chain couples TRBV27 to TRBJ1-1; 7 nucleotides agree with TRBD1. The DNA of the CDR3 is TGTGCCAGCAGTCCGGACAGGCCCGACACTGAAGCTTTCTTT. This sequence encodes CASSPDRPDTEAFF.